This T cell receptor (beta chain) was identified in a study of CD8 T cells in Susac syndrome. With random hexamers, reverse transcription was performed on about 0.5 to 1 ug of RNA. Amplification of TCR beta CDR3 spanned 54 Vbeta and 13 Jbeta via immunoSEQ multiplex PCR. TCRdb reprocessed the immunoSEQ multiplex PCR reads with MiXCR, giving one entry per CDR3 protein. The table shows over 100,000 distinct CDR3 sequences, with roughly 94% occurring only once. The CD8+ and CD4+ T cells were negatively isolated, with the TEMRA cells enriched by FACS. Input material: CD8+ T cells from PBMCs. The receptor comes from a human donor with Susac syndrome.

CDR3 loop: CSVEELVSGGSGEQYF. In nucleotides, the CDR3 is TGCAGCGTTGAAGAGCTGGTTAGCGGGGGGTCTGGGGAGCAGTACTTC. This sequence joins TRBV29-1 and TRBJ2-7; TRBD2 matches at 10 bases. Germline CDR1 is SQVTM and CDR2 is ANQGSEA. The CDR3 extends over 16 amino acids. The ends lost 0 bases at V and 7 bases at J; junction bases unmatched: 12.